The source of this TCR beta chain is a study of cytomegalovirus exposure and HLA in healthy donors. Overall study: An earlier analysis identified 120 million or so unique TCR beta sequences in 170 million or so T cells. Overall study findings and caveats: When analyzed later, a missense DCLRE1C variant was found to be linked to TCR beta V- and J-gene trimming. Immune exposure data for these donors was limited to CMV serostatus.

This CDR3 region has 16 residues. Germline V gene data show CDR1 as LNHNV and CDR2 as YYDKDF (reference sequence). V dropped 4 bases and J dropped 1; count of bases not matched to a gene: 9. On this clone itself: Its antigen is as yet unknown.

A multiplex PCR was run with 60 Vbeta primers and 13 Jbeta primers. Authors' analysis steps: Around 10 million of the 80 million or so unique TCR beta chains counted in a later analysis were shared. Using immunoSEQ multiplex PCR, the repertoire was profiled, and TCRdb retains in-frame clones only, with some absent. That table is the source of V, J and clone size, and D and trimming were worked out from the DNA. Here the sample spans around 91,000 clones, around 80% being singletons. The J gene is TRBJ2-5, the V gene TRBV15; 7 bases agree with TRBD1. Sample: PBMCs. This TCR was sampled from a male donor in good health and CMV-seropositive. As DNA, the CDR3 is TGTGCCACCAGCACAAGGACAGGCCGCCCCCAAGAGACCCAGTACTTC. Amino acid sequence: CATSTRTGRPQETQYF.